A single sample is the source of the 31 T cell receptor beta chains below, sequenced in a study of T cells in localized non-small cell lung cancer. The assay was immunoSEQ multiplex PCR, and TCRdb's table has in-frame clones only and misses some. The data contain 50,000 to 70,000 clones, about 89% of them singletons. This material consisted of peripheral blood, taken before any cancer treatment. The receptors were gathered from a man aged 35 to 69 with stage I lung adenocarcinoma.

The chain uses TRBV7-2 and TRBJ1-5; D call uncertain. CDR3 size: 16 residues. V was cut by 4 bases and J by 3 bases, with 16 bases left in between. CDR1 and CDR2 (germline): SGHTA, FQGNSA. The CDR3 region has the DNA TGTGCCAGCAGCTCCTGGGCTCAGTCCCACAATCAGCCCCAGCATTTT. Residues: CASSSWAQSHNQPQHF.

The J gene is TRBJ2-6, the V gene TRBV30; D call uncertain. CDR3 length equals 14 residues. V lost 5 bases and J 4 bases, leaving 12 bases between the germline ends. Germline V gene sequence: CDR1 GTSNPN, CDR2 SVGIG (reference sequence). CDR3 in amino acids: CAWGSPAGANVLTF. CDR3 DNA sequence: TGTGCCTGGGGGTCCCCGGCCGGGGCCAACGTCCTGACTTTC. The full variable domain, completed using reference TRBV30 and TRBJ2-6, is SQTIHQWPATLVQPVGSPLSLECTVEGTSNPNLYWYRQAAGRGLQLLFYSVGIGQISSEVPQNLSASRPQDRQFILSSKKLLLSDSGFYLCAWGSPAGANVLTFGAGSRLTVL.

The CDR3 loop reads CASSLSGINTGELFF. The CDR3 region has the DNA TGTGCCAGCAGTTTGAGTGGGATCAACACCGGGGAGCTGTTTTTT. J is TRBJ2-2 and V is TRBV28; D is uncertain. Germline V gene sequence: CDR1 MDHEN, CDR2 SYDVKM. Trimming pared 3 bases from V and 2 bases from J, leaving 10 bases between. This CDR3 comprises 15 residues.

The J gene is TRBJ2-1, the V gene TRBV7-3, with TRBD1 as a possible D gene (7 bases). Trimming removed 4 bases from V and 7 bases from J, with 14 bases in between. The germline gives CDR1 SGHTA, CDR2 FQGTGA. CDR3 length: 14 residues. The CDR3 DNA follows: TGTGCCAGCAGCTCCTCACAGGGGAGGAATGAGCAGTTCTTC. Translating it yields CASSSSQGRNEQFF.

This rearrangement joins TRBV28 to TRBJ2-1; maybe TRBD2 (5 bases). The CDR3 loop spans 13 amino acids. CDR1 is MDHEN and CDR2 is SYDVKM in the germline V gene. V was trimmed by 2 bases and J by 10 bases, leaving 12 bases between them. CDR3 bases: TGTGCCAGCAGTTTAAGGCTAGCTGGGGAGCAGTTCTTC. Amino acid sequence: CASSLRLAGEQFF.

The chain is built from TRBV4-1 and TRBJ1-2; D is ambiguous. Germline V gene data show CDR1 as MGHRA and CDR2 as YSYEKL. This CDR3 comprises 15 residues. V was clipped by 0 bases and J by 4 bases, with 12 bases between them. The CDR3 protein is CASSQDIGDVYGYTF. For the CDR3, the DNA is TGCGCCAGCAGCCAAGATATCGGGGATGTCTATGGCTACACCTTC.

This clone occurred a few times. The chain combines TRBV5-1 with TRBJ2-1, with D unclear. The CDR3 has 16 amino acids. V lost 0 bases and J 0 bases, leaving 10 bases between the germline ends. Germline V CDR1 and CDR2: SGHRS, YFSETQ. The CDR3 loop is CASSLGASSSYNEQFF. CDR3 sequence (DNA): TGCGCCAGCAGCTTGGGGGCCTCTTCCTCCTACAATGAGCAGTTCTTC.

The chain uses TRBV7-2 and TRBJ2-1, with unresolved D. Germline V gene lookup returns CDR1 SGHTA and CDR2 FQGNSA. Between the trimmed V and J ends, which lost 5 bases and 0 bases, there was a span of 5 bases. The CDR3 length is 13 residues. The CDR3 loop is CASSLYSYNEQFF. CDR3 in DNA: TGTGCCAGCAGCCTCTACTCCTACAATGAGCAGTTCTTC.

This rearrangement joins TRBV7-8 to TRBJ1-4; 7 positions match TRBD1. The CDR3 has 14 amino acids. Germline trimming cut 3 bases from V and 10 bases from J; bases unmatched to any gene: 8. Germline values: CDR1 SGHVS, CDR2 FQNEAQ. The CDR3 loop is CASSFPQGEGKLFF. CDR3 DNA: TGTGCCAGCAGCTTCCCCCAGGGGGAGGGAAAACTGTTTTTT.

The V gene is TRBV5-5, the J gene TRBJ2-1; possibly TRBD1 or TRBD2 for D (6 bases each). Germline assignment: CDR1 SGHKS and CDR2 YYEKEE (reference sequence). This CDR3 has 14 residues. Trimming left V 4 bases short and J 5 bases short, with 13 bases between. CDR3 sequence (DNA): TGTGCCAGCAGCGTTCCCGGGGGCGACAATGAGCAGTTCTTC. It codes for CASSVPGGDNEQFF.

The chain employs TRBV9 and TRBJ2-7; TRBD2 aligns across 8 bases. J lost 7 bases, V lost 0 bases, and 6 bases had no gene match. Germline CDR1 SGDLS, CDR2 YYNGEE. The CDR3 is made up of 14 amino acids. The CDR3 is CASSVAGGPGEQYF. CDR3 bases: TGTGCCAGCAGCGTAGCGGGAGGGCCAGGGGAGCAGTACTTC. The entire variable domain, with the rest obtained from reference TRBV9 and TRBJ2-7, is as follows: DSGVTQTPKHLITATGQRVTLRCSPRSGDLSVYWYQQSLDQGLQFLIQYYNGEERAKGNILERFSAQQFPDLHSELNLSSLELGDSALYFCASSVAGGPGEQYFGPGTRLTVT.

The chain's CDR3 is CAISDPLLAGEGETQYF. The CDR3 coding sequence is TGTGCCATCAGTGACCCCCTATTAGCGGGAGAGGGAGAGACCCAGTACTTC. J is TRBJ2-5 and V is TRBV10-3; 9 bases fit TRBD2. Unmatched junction bases numbered 12, after V lost 3 bases and J lost 4 bases. This CDR3 contains 17 residues. Germline V lookup: CDR1 ENHRY, CDR2 SYGVKD.

This clone was seen a few times. This chain connects TRBV15 to TRBJ2-4; TRBD1 is a possible D gene (6 bases). Looked up from germline, CDR1 is LNHNV and CDR2 is YYDKDF (reference sequence). V was shortened by 5 bases and J by 6 bases, with 17 bases between the two germline ends. The CDR3 runs to 15 residues. The CDR3 loop is CATSGGGDLRNIQYF. CDR3 in DNA: TGTGCCACCAGCGGTGGGGGCGACTTGAGAAACATTCAGTACTTC.

The chain links TRBV19 to TRBJ2-3; 12 bases match TRBD2. Germline V gene sequence: CDR1 LNHDA, CDR2 SQIVND (reference sequence). The ends lost 5 bases at V and 4 bases at J; junction bases unmatched: 7. The CDR3 has 16 residues. The DNA for the CDR3 is TGTGCCAGTAGTGCGACTAGCGGGAGTACGTCAGATACGCAGTATTTT. Its translation is CASSATSGSTSDTQYF.

This chain uses TRBV11-2 with TRBJ1-4; 7 bases fit TRBD1. CDR1 is SGHAT, CDR2 FQNNGV, per germline. The length of the CDR3 is 15 residues. J gave up 4 bases and V 2 bases, and 4 bases lay outside the gene matches. The CDR3 DNA follows: TGTGCCAGCAGCTTATCGACAGGGATTAATGAAAAACTGTTTTTT. It specifies CASSLSTGINEKLFF.

The genes are TRBV6-5 and TRBJ2-3; D gene uncertain. This CDR3 region has 15 residues. Germline V gene sequence: CDR1 MNHEY, CDR2 SVGAGI. Trimming removed 6 bases at V and 7 bases at J, with 20 bases between. The CDR3 sequence is CASRVGTAPLNTQYF. In DNA, the CDR3 is TGTGCCAGCAGGGTCGGAACGGCCCCTCTAAATACGCAGTATTTT.

This chain uses TRBV7-6 with TRBJ1-4; 8 nucleotides match TRBD1. The CDR3 spans 15 residues. V was clipped by 1 base and J by 8 bases; unmatched bases: 6. Germline CDR1 and CDR2: SGHVS and FNYEAQ. The CDR3 region has the DNA TGTGCCAGCAGCTTAGGTCAGGGGGCGAAGGAAAAACTGTTTTTT. Translated: CASSLGQGAKEKLFF.

This clone was picked up one time. V is TRBV19 and J is TRBJ2-5; D remains ambiguous. Germline V gene data show CDR1 as LNHDA and CDR2 as SQIVND (reference sequence). V dropped 4 bases and J dropped 2 bases, with 5 bases sitting between them. The CDR3 length is 12 residues. The CDR3 here is CASSSGQETQYF. The CDR3 DNA reads as TGTGCCAGTAGTAGCGGACAAGAGACCCAGTACTTC.

This clone occurred once. The chain joins TRBV30 to TRBJ2-7; D not resolved. The CDR3 is 11 residues long. The germline V and J ends were trimmed by 2 bases and 2 bases, with 4 bases remaining between them. The germline V gene has CDR1 GTSNPN and CDR2 SVGIG (reference sequence). CDR3: CAWSLAYEQYF. In DNA form, the CDR3 reads TGTGCCTGGAGTTTAGCCTACGAGCAGTACTTC.

This sequence joins TRBV10-3 and TRBJ2-3, with 9 bases matching TRBD2. Per germline, CDR1 ENHRY and CDR2 SYGVKD. CDR3 size: 20 residues. Losses at the gene ends were 2 bases for V and 2 bases for J; bases not matched to a gene: 17. Here the CDR3 reads CAISEPLTEMTSGYTDTQYF. CDR3 coding DNA: TGTGCCATCAGTGAGCCCTTGACAGAGATGACTAGCGGCTACACAGATACGCAGTATTTT.

The CDR3 here is CASSSPGTGGDGYTF. CDR3 coding DNA: TGTGCCAGCAGTTCCCCCGGGACAGGGGGCGACGGCTACACCTTC. The chain recombines TRBV6-6 with TRBJ1-2; TRBD1 matches 12 bases. The length of the CDR3 is 15 residues. Germline loops: CDR1 MNHNY, CDR2 SVGAGI (reference sequence). With 4 bases clipped from V and 8 bases from J, the junction kept 8 bases outside the gene matches.

CDR3 in amino acids: CASSSLVGELFF. CDR3 bases: TGTGCCAGCAGCTCACTAGTCGGGGAGCTGTTTTTT. The chain carries TRBV7-3 and TRBJ2-2, with D possibly being TRBD2 (5 bases). CDR1 SGHTA and CDR2 FQGTGA come from the germline V gene. Trimming took off 4 bases at V and 7 bases at J, with 7 bases between the two ends. The CDR3 runs to 12 residues.

This chain joins TRBV19 and TRBJ2-3, with 7 bases aligning to TRBD1. There are 14 residues in the CDR3. Germline CDR1 LNHDA, CDR2 SQIVND (reference sequence). The J segment lost 4 bases and the V segment lost 3 bases, leaving 4 bases of the junction unmatched. The CDR3 DNA sequence: TGTGCCAGTAGTATCCAGGGGGTTTCAGATACGCAGTATTTT. The encoded protein is CASSIQGVSDTQYF.

This clone appeared a single time. The chain has TRBV7-9 and TRBJ2-2, with D perhaps being TRBD1 or TRBD2 (5 bases each). The germline V gene has CDR1 SEHNR and CDR2 FQNEAQ (reference sequence). Trimming left V 5 bases short and J 7 bases short, with 14 bases between. This CDR3 has 14 residues. The CDR3 coding sequence is TGTGCCAGCAGCCCCACGGGGCCGGGCGGGGAGCTGTTTTTT. It is translated as CASSPTGPGGELFF. The full variable domain, completed using reference TRBV7-9 and TRBJ2-2, is DTGVSQNPRHKITKRGQNVTFRCDPISEHNRLYWYRQTLGQGPEFLTYFQNEAQLEKSRLLSDRFSAERPKGSFSTLEIQRTEQGDSAMYLCASSPTGPGGELFFGEGSRLTVL.

This chain uses TRBV7-9 with TRBJ2-1; D is unresolved. Germline CDR1 and CDR2: SEHNR and FQNEAQ (reference sequence). This CDR3 region has 11 residues. The germline V and J ends were trimmed by 5 bases and 9 bases, with 8 bases remaining between them. CDR3 in DNA: TGTGCCAGCAGCCAGCAAGGTGAGCAGTTCTTC. Translating gives CASSQQGEQFF.

The rearrangement joins TRBV9 to TRBJ1-4; D may be TRBD1 (6 bases). The CDR3 is 16 amino acids. Germline V CDR1 and CDR2: SGDLS, YYNGEE. V was cut by 0 bases and J by 2 bases, with 11 bases left in between. This CDR3 reads CASSVGIGGTNEKLFF. The CDR3 DNA is TGTGCCAGCAGCGTAGGAATCGGGGGCACTAATGAAAAACTGTTTTTT.

The chain carries TRBV23-1 and TRBJ1-4; 10 bases match TRBD1. TRBV23-1 is given ORF status, its function remaining uncertain. Trimming at V came to 7 bases and at J to 7 bases, leaving 9 bases not matched to a gene. CDR3 size: 15 residues. The CDR3 DNA follows: TGCGCCAGCACCCTAAACCGGGACAGGGGTGAAAAACTGTTTTTT. Protein sequence: CASTLNRDRGEKLFF.

The J gene is TRBJ2-2, the V gene TRBV7-2, with TRBD2 matching over 9 bases. Per the germline V gene, CDR1 is SGHTA and CDR2 is FQGNSA. Losses at the gene ends were 5 bases for V and 8 bases for J; bases not matched to a gene: 12. The CDR3 totals 16 residues. The CDR3 sequence: CASSPPGLAGRGELFF. The DNA for the CDR3 is TGTGCCAGCAGCCCACCGGGGCTAGCGGGGCGGGGGGAGCTGTTTTTT. The full variable domain, rest sourced from reference TRBV7-2 and TRBJ2-2, is GAGVSQSPSNKVTEKGKDVELRCDPISGHTALYWYRQSLGQGLEFLIYFQGNSAPDKSGLPSDRFSAERTGGSVSTLTIQRTQQEDSAVYLCASSPPGLAGRGELFFGEGSRLTVL.

The table lists this clone with a count of one. The chain recombines TRBV5-1 with TRBJ1-1; TRBD1 matches 9 bases. Looked up from germline, CDR1 is SGHRS and CDR2 is YFSETQ. Unmatched junction bases numbered 8, after V lost 4 bases and J lost 1 base. CDR3 length: 16 residues. In DNA form, the CDR3 reads TGCGCCAGCAGCGCGGACAGGGGCCCGGAGAACACTGAAGCTTTCTTT. Protein sequence: CASSADRGPENTEAFF.

J is TRBJ2-7 and V is TRBV19; 11 nucleotides line up with TRBD2. Losses at the gene ends were 2 bases for V and 7 bases for J; bases not matched to a gene: 7. The CDR3 totals 15 residues. Germline V gene lookup returns CDR1 LNHDA and CDR2 SQIVND (reference sequence). This CDR3 is CASSISASGRSEQYF. The CDR3 bases are TGTGCCAGTAGTATATCGGCTAGCGGGAGGAGTGAGCAGTACTTC.

The chain employs TRBV11-3 and TRBJ2-3; 7 bases align to TRBD1. Per the germline V gene, CDR1 is SGHNT and CDR2 is YENEEA. The CDR3 runs to 16 residues. V shed 5 bases and J 0 bases; nucleotides not matched to a gene: 8. CDR3 loop: CASSPGQTYSTDTQYF. CDR3 coding DNA: TGTGCCAGCAGCCCGGGACAGACATATAGCACAGATACGCAGTATTTT.